This TCR beta chain was identified during a study of blood T cell repertoires in COVID-19. The overall study: Italy, Spain and the United States were the sources of the convalescent and acute COVID-19 samples. T cells, B-cell-depleted T cells, or PBMCs provided the cDNA or gDNA that served as material.

Authors' data handling: By means of reference gene primer amplification, nucleated cell counts were estimated. Repertoires were generated with immunoSEQ multiplex PCR, while TCRdb's copy carries only in-frame clones and drops some. Clone size and V and J calls were adopted from that table, with D and trimming inferred from the DNA. The sample has some 250,000 clones; over 80% are singletons. The TCR was taken from a man aged 40-49 years with acute or convalescent COVID-19. The sample was peripheral blood.

CDR3 loop: CASSWTGLTGELFF. The CDR3 DNA reads as TGTGCCAGCAGCTGGACAGGTCTCACCGGGGAGCTGTTTTTT. This chain uses TRBV7-8 with TRBJ2-2, with 7 bases lining up with TRBD1. The ends lost 4 bases at V and 4 bases at J; junction bases unmatched: 3. Germline V gives CDR1 SGHVS, CDR2 FQNEAQ. CDR3 size: 14 residues.